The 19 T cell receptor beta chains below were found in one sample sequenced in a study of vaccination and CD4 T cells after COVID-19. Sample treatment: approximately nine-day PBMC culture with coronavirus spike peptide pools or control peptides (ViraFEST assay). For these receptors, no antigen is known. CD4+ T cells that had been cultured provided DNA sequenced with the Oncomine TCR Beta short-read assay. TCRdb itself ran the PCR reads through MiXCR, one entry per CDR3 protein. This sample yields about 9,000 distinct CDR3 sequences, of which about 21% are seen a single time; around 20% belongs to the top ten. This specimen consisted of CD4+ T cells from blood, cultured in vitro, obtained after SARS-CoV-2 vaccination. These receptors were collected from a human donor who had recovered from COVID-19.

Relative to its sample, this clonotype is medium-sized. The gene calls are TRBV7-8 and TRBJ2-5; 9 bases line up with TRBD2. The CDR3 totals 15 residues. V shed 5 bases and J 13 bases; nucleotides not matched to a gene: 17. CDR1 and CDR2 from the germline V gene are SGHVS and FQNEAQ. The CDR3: CASSPGGLAGRSWYF. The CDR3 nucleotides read TGTGCCAGCAGCCCAGGTGGGCTAGCGGGACGTAGTTGGTACTTC.

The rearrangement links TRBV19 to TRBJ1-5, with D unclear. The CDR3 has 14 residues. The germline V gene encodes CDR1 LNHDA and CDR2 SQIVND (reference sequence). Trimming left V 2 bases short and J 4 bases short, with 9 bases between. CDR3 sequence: CASSILGNNQPQHF. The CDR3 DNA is TGTGCCAGTAGTATACTAGGGAATAATCAGCCCCAGCATTTT.

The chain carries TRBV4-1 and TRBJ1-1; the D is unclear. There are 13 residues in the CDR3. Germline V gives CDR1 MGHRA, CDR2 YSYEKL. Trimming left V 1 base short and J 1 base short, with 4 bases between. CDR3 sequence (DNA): TGCGCCAGCAGCCAAGTTTCGAACACTGAAGCTTTCTTT. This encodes CASSQVSNTEAFF.

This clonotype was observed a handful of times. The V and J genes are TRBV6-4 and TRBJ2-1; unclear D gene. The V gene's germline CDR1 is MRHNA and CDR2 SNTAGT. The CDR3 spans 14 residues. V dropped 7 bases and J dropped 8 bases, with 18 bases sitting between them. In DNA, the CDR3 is TGTGCCAGCATCGAGCCCCACCCGACGGATGAGCAGTTCTTC. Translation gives CASIEPHPTDEQFF.

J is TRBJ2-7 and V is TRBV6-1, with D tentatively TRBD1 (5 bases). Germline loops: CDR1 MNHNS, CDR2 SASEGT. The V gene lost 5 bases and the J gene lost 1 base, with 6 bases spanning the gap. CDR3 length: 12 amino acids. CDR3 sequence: CASSRQSYEQYF. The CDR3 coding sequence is TGTGCCAGCAGTCGACAGTCCTACGAGCAGTACTTC.

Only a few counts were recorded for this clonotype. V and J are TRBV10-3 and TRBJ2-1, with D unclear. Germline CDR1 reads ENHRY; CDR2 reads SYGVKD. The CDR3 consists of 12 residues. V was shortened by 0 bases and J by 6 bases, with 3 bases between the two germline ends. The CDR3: CAISESANEQFF. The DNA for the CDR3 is TGTGCCATCAGTGAGTCCGCCAATGAGCAGTTCTTC.

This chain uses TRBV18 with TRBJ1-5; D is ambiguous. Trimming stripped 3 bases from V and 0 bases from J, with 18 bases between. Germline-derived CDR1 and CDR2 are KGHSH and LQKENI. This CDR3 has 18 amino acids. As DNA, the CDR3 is TGTGCCAGCTCACCCCAAGGAGGGAACATGGGTAGCAATCAGCCCCAGCATTTT. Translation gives CASSPQGGNMGSNQPQHF.

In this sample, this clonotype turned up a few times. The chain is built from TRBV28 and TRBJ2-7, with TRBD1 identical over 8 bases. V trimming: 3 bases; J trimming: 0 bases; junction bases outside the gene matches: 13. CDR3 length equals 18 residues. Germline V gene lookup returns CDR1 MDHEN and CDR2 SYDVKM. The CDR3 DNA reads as TGTGCCAGCAGTTTTAGTTGGGAAGACAGGGGCGGCTCCTACGAGCAGTACTTC. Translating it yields CASSFSWEDRGGSYEQYF.

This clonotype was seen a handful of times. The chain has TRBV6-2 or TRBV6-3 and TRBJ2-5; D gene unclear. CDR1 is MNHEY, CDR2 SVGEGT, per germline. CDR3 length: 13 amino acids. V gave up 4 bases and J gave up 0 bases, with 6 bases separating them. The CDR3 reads CASSFMYQETQYF. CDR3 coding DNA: TGTGCCAGCAGTTTCATGTACCAAGAGACCCAGTACTTC.

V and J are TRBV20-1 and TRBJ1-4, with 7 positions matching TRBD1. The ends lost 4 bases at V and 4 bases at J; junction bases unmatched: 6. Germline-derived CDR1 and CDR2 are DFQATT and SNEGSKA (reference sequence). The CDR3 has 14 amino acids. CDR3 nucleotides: TGCAGTGCTATCTCGACAGGGCGTAATGAAAAACTGTTTTTT. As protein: CSAISTGRNEKLFF.

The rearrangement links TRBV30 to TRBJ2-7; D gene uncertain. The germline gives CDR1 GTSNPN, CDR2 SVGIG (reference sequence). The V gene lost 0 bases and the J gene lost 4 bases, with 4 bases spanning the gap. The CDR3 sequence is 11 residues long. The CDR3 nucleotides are TGTGCCTGGAGTGTAAAGTACGAGCAGTACTTC. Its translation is CAWSVKYEQYF.

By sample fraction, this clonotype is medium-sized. CDR3: CASSLPGQGSSYNSPLHF. CDR3 in DNA: TGTGCCAGCAGCTTACCGGGACAGGGGAGCTCCTATAATTCACCCCTCCACTTT. This chain uses TRBV7-2 with TRBJ1-6, with 10 bases lining up with TRBD1. The J segment lost 0 bases and the V segment lost 2 bases, leaving 4 bases of the junction unmatched. Germline V gives CDR1 SGHTA, CDR2 FQGNSA. The CDR3 has 18 amino acids.

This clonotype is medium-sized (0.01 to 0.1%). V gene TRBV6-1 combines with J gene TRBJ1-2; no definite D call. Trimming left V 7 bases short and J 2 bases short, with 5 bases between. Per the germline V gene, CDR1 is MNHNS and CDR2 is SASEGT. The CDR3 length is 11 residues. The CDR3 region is CASNLNYGYTF. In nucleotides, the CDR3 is TGTGCCAGCAACCTCAACTATGGCTACACCTTC.

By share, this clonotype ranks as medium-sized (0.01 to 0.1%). In nucleotides, the CDR3 is TGCAGTGCTAGAGAGAGTGGGGCTAACTATGGCTACACCTTC. It is translated as CSARESGANYGYTF. This sequence joins TRBV20-1 and TRBJ1-2; D uncertain. Trimming removed 0 bases at V and 0 bases at J, with 8 bases between. The CDR3 is 14 residues long. Germline-derived CDR1 and CDR2 are DFQATT and SNEGSKA (reference sequence).

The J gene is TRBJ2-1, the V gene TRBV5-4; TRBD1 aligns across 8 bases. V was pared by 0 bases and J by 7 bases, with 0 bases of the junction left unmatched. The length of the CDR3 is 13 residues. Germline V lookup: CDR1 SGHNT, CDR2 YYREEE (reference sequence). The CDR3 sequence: CASSLDRGNEQFF. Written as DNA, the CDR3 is TGTGCCAGCAGCTTGGACAGGGGGAATGAGCAGTTCTTC.

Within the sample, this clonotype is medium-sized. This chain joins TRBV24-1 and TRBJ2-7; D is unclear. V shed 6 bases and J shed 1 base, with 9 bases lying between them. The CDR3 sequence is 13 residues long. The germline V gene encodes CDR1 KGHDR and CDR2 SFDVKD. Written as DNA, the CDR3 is TGTGCCACCAGTACTACGGGTTCCTACGAGCAGTACTTC. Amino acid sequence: CATSTTGSYEQYF.

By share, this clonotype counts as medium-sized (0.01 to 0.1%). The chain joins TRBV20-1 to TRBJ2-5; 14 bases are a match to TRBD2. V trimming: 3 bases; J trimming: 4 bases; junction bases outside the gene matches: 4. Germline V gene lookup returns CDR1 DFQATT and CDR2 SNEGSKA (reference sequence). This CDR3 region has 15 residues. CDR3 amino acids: CSASHGLAGGETQYF. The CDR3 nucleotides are TGCAGTGCTAGTCACGGACTAGCGGGGGGAGAGACCCAGTACTTC.

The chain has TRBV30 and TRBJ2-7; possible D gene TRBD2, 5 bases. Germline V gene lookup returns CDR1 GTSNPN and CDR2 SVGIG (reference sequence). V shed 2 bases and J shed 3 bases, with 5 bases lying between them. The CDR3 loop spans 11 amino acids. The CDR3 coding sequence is TGTGCCTGGAGTCGGGGCTACGAGCAGTACTTC. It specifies CAWSRGYEQYF.

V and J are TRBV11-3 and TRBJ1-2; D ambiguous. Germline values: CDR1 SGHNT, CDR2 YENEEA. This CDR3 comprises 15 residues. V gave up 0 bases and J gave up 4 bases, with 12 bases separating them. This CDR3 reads CASSLDLGRPYGYTF. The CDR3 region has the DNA TGTGCCAGCAGCTTAGATCTAGGCAGACCCTATGGCTACACCTTC. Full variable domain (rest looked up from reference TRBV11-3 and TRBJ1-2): EAGVVQSPRYKIIEKKQPVAFWCNPISGHNTLYWYLQNLGQGPELLIRYENEEAVDDSQLPKDRFSAERLKGVDSTLKIQPAELGDSAVYLCASSLDLGRPYGYTFGSGTRLTVV.